This T cell receptor (beta chain) was identified in a study of T cells in Graves' hyperthyroidism and ophthalmopathy. Findings and limits, study-wide: Blood also held most thyroid clonotypes expanded beyond 0.001. Separating ophthalmopathy from stable hyperthyroidism was achieved by a 13 V-J model.

This CDR3 is built from 15 residues. The V segment lost 0 bases and the J segment 8 bases; nucleotides outside the gene matches: 9. Germline V gene data show CDR1 as SGDLS and CDR2 as YYNGEE. Diagnoses were established using clinical symptoms, serum thyroxine and TRAb, thyroid ultrasound and orbital computed tomography. Amplification yielded TCR beta CDR3 regions, with RNA transcripts as the source. First-round RT-PCR of the TCR CDR3 relied on the HTBI primer set. TCRdb called the multiplex PCR reads again in MiXCR, with one record for every CDR3 protein. The sample records about 480,000 distinct CDR3 sequences, under 15% being singletons. Details on this clonotype: Its specificity is unknown.

The receptor comes from a woman under 30 with Graves' hyperthyroidism. Sequenced: blood. This chain connects TRBV9 to TRBJ1-2; TRBD1 agrees at 8 bases. The CDR3 DNA reads TGTGCCAGCAGCGTAGACTCCCTTCGGACAGGGGGCTACACCTTC. It encodes CASSVDSLRTGGYTF.